This is a list of T cell receptor beta chains from one sample in a study of shared clonotypes between healthy human individuals. TCRdb's table, derived via immunoSEQ multiplex PCR, lists solely in-frame clones and lacks some. The table records 2 million to 3 million clones, approximately 94% of them present only once. The material sequenced was naive CD4+ T cells sorted from blood. Every receptor here comes from a man aged 18 to 30 in good health. The CDR3 runs from the conserved cysteine through the conserved F or W. Fields, in order: V gene, D gene, clone size, J gene, CDR3 protein, CDR3 DNA. A D gene is named only where the DNA matches it firmly. Only part of the rows carry a size: once, few, many, or a class if the clone is expanded.

V gene: TRBV25-1
D gene: .
clone size: .
J gene: TRBJ2-2
CDR3 protein: CASTRRTGELFF
CDR3 DNA: TGTGCCAGCACCAGGCGCACCGGGGAGCTGTTTTTT

V gene: TRBV5-1
D gene: .
clone size: .
J gene: TRBJ2-7
CDR3 protein: CASSLGGPGMEQYF
CDR3 DNA: TGCGCCAGCAGCTTGGGGGGGCCTGGTATGGAGCAGTACTTC

V gene: TRBV21-1
D gene: .
clone size: .
J gene: TRBJ2-5
CDR3 protein: CASSNRDPPGETQYF
CDR3 DNA: TGTGCCAGCAGCAACCGGGACCCCCCTGGGGAGACCCAGTACTTC

V gene: TRBV30
D gene: .
clone size: .
J gene: TRBJ2-5
CDR3 protein: CAWTPGTLGYETQYF
CDR3 DNA: TGTGCCTGGACTCCGGGGACCCTTGGGTATGAGACCCAGTACTTC

V gene: TRBV9
D gene: TRBD2
clone size: .
J gene: TRBJ2-7
CDR3 protein: CASSAGGDSYFQYF
CDR3 DNA: TGTGCCAGCAGCGCGGGGGGGGACTCCTACTTTCAGTACTTC

V gene: TRBV30
D gene: .
clone size: few
J gene: TRBJ1-6
CDR3 protein: CAWSVLGGQANSPLHF
CDR3 DNA: TGTGCCTGGAGTGTACTTGGGGGGCAGGCTAATTCACCCCTCCACTTT

V gene: TRBV19
D gene: .
clone size: .
J gene: TRBJ1-6
CDR3 protein: CASSIEDGRGNSPLHF
CDR3 DNA: TGTGCCAGTAGTATTGAGGACGGCAGGGGTAATTCACCCCTCCACTTT

V gene: TRBV7-2
D gene: TRBD1
clone size: .
J gene: TRBJ2-1
CDR3 protein: CASSLAATGGLNEQFF
CDR3 DNA: TGTGCCAGCAGCTTAGCGGCCACAGGGGGTTTGAATGAGCAGTTCTTC

V gene: TRBV5-1
D gene: TRBD2
clone size: .
J gene: TRBJ2-3
CDR3 protein: CASSYAGGTDTQYF
CDR3 DNA: TGCGCCAGCAGCTACGCGGGGGGTACAGATACGCAGTATTTT

V gene: TRBV5-1
D gene: .
clone size: .
J gene: TRBJ1-1
CDR3 protein: CASSLGQGFGTEAFF
CDR3 DNA: TGCGCCAGCAGCTTGGGGCAGGGGTTCGGGACTGAAGCTTTCTTT

V gene: TRBV19
D gene: TRBD1
clone size: once
J gene: TRBJ2-7
CDR3 protein: CASSRTGVSIYEQYF
CDR3 DNA: TGTGCCAGTAGCAGGACAGGGGTATCAATCTACGAGCAGTACTTC

V gene: TRBV4-1
D gene: .
clone size: .
J gene: TRBJ2-4
CDR3 protein: CASSQGGPVLRGQNIQYF
CDR3 DNA: TGCGCCAGCAGCCAAGGAGGCCCGGTTCTTCGGGGTCAAAACATTCAGTACTTC

V gene: TRBV5-4
D gene: .
clone size: once
J gene: TRBJ2-1
CDR3 protein: CASSRRDTNLNNEQFF
CDR3 DNA: TGTGCCAGCAGCCGCAGGGACACGAATTTAAACAATGAGCAGTTCTTC

V gene: TRBV10-3
D gene: .
clone size: .
J gene: TRBJ2-7
CDR3 protein: CAISESRQVSYEQYF
CDR3 DNA: TGTGCCATCAGTGAGTCCCGGCAGGTCTCCTACGAGCAGTACTTC

V gene: TRBV7-2
D gene: TRBD1
clone size: .
J gene: TRBJ2-2
CDR3 protein: CASSLQGGLSTGELFF
CDR3 DNA: TGTGCCAGCAGCTTACAAGGGGGCTTGAGCACCGGGGAGCTGTTTTTT

V gene: TRBV7-2
D gene: TRBD1
clone size: .
J gene: TRBJ1-3
CDR3 protein: CASSWTGSGNTIYF
CDR3 DNA: TGTGCCAGCAGTTGGACAGGCTCTGGAAACACCATATATTTT

V gene: TRBV6-1
D gene: .
clone size: .
J gene: TRBJ2-7
CDR3 protein: CASSGSATYEQYF
CDR3 DNA: TGTGCCAGCAGTGGATCAGCAACCTACGAGCAGTACTTC

V gene: TRBV11-2
D gene: .
clone size: .
J gene: TRBJ2-3
CDR3 protein: CASSHFGSGETPQSDTQYF
CDR3 DNA: TGTGCCAGCAGTCACTTTGGCTCGGGTGAAACACCACAATCAGATACGCAGTATTTT

V gene: TRBV9
D gene: TRBD1
clone size: .
J gene: TRBJ1-4
CDR3 protein: CASSPYEGAWEKLFF
CDR3 DNA: TGTGCCAGCAGCCCCTACGAGGGGGCATGGGAAAAACTGTTTTTT

V gene: TRBV5-1
D gene: TRBD1
clone size: .
J gene: TRBJ2-7
CDR3 protein: CASSLSGTGTGKFYEQYF
CDR3 DNA: TGCGCCAGCAGCTTAAGTGGGACCGGGACAGGAAAGTTTTACGAGCAGTACTTC

V gene: TRBV7-9
D gene: .
clone size: .
J gene: TRBJ1-1
CDR3 protein: CASSLLQGNTEAFF
CDR3 DNA: TGTGCCAGCAGCTTACTACAGGGGAACACTGAAGCTTTCTTT

V gene: TRBV28
D gene: TRBD1
clone size: .
J gene: TRBJ1-2
CDR3 protein: CASSPGGGQGEYGYTF
CDR3 DNA: TGTGCCAGCAGTCCTGGGGGGGGACAGGGTGAATATGGCTACACCTTC

V gene: TRBV2
D gene: .
clone size: .
J gene: TRBJ1-5
CDR3 protein: CASSSLGSNQPQHF
CDR3 DNA: TGTGCCAGCAGTTCTTTAGGGAGCAATCAGCCCCAGCATTTT

V gene: TRBV6-1
D gene: .
clone size: few
J gene: TRBJ1-5
CDR3 protein: CASSWGDQPQHF
CDR3 DNA: TGTGCCAGCAGTTGGGGGGATCAGCCCCAGCATTTT

V gene: TRBV7-9
D gene: .
clone size: .
J gene: TRBJ1-1
CDR3 protein: CASSLGQENTEAFF
CDR3 DNA: TGTGCCAGCAGCTTGGGGCAGGAGAACACTGAAGCTTTCTTT

V gene: TRBV19
D gene: TRBD1
clone size: .
J gene: TRBJ1-3
CDR3 protein: CASSISTGGGNTIYF
CDR3 DNA: TGTGCCAGTAGTATTTCAACAGGGGGCGGAAACACCATATATTTT

V gene: TRBV13
D gene: .
clone size: .
J gene: TRBJ1-6
CDR3 protein: CASSPNRVSYNSPLHF
CDR3 DNA: TGTGCCAGCAGCCCGAACAGGGTTTCCTATAATTCACCCCTCCACTTT

V gene: TRBV13
D gene: .
clone size: .
J gene: TRBJ1-1
CDR3 protein: CASSLDLQGSTEAFF
CDR3 DNA: TGTGCCAGCAGCTTAGACCTCCAGGGCAGCACTGAAGCTTTCTTT

V gene: TRBV10-3
D gene: TRBD2
clone size: .
J gene: TRBJ2-3
CDR3 protein: CAISESGVAVAGDTQYF
CDR3 DNA: TGTGCCATCAGTGAGTCGGGGGTGGCTGTCGCGGGGGACACGCAGTATTTT

V gene: TRBV5-4
D gene: TRBD2
clone size: .
J gene: TRBJ2-3
CDR3 protein: CASSLWLAGNTQYF
CDR3 DNA: TGTGCCAGCAGCTTGTGGCTAGCGGGGAATACGCAGTATTTT

V gene: TRBV5-1
D gene: TRBD2
clone size: .
J gene: TRBJ2-1
CDR3 protein: CASSPDPGLAGPEQFF
CDR3 DNA: TGCGCCAGCAGCCCCGATCCGGGACTAGCGGGGCCTGAGCAGTTCTTC

V gene: TRBV18
D gene: .
clone size: .
J gene: TRBJ1-6
CDR3 protein: CASSSDDYNSPLHF
CDR3 DNA: TGTGCCAGCTCCTCGGACGATTATAATTCACCCCTCCACTTT

V gene: TRBV7-9
D gene: .
clone size: once
J gene: TRBJ1-1
CDR3 protein: CASSLDGAAEAFF
CDR3 DNA: TGTGCCAGCAGCTTAGACGGAGCAGCTGAAGCTTTCTTT

V gene: TRBV30
D gene: .
clone size: .
J gene: TRBJ1-2
CDR3 protein: CAWKSGPGYTF
CDR3 DNA: TGTGCCTGGAAAAGCGGCCCTGGCTACACCTTC

V gene: TRBV10-1
D gene: .
clone size: .
J gene: TRBJ2-1
CDR3 protein: CASSDSSLGSYNEQFF
CDR3 DNA: TGCGCCAGCAGTGATTCATCTCTAGGCTCCTACAATGAGCAGTTCTTC

V gene: TRBV27
D gene: .
clone size: .
J gene: TRBJ1-2
CDR3 protein: CASSFRAGDGYTF
CDR3 DNA: TGTGCCAGCAGTTTTAGGGCAGGGGATGGCTACACCTTC

V gene: TRBV11-2
D gene: TRBD2
clone size: .
J gene: TRBJ2-7
CDR3 protein: CASSSRRSPSGNSYEQYF
CDR3 DNA: TGTGCCAGCAGCTCTAGACGGTCGCCTAGCGGGAACTCCTACGAGCAGTACTTC

V gene: TRBV9
D gene: TRBD2
clone size: .
J gene: TRBJ2-5
CDR3 protein: CASSGGLAGYQETQYF
CDR3 DNA: TGTGCCAGCAGCGGTGGACTAGCGGGGTACCAAGAGACCCAGTACTTC

V gene: TRBV6-5
D gene: TRBD1
clone size: .
J gene: TRBJ1-6
CDR3 protein: CASSRDSGNSPLHF
CDR3 DNA: TGTGCCAGCAGTAGGGACAGTGGAAATTCACCCCTCCACTTT

V gene: TRBV27
D gene: TRBD1
clone size: .
J gene: TRBJ2-7
CDR3 protein: CASSLSRDRAEQYF
CDR3 DNA: TGTGCCAGCAGTTTATCAAGGGACAGGGCCGAGCAGTACTTC

V gene: TRBV11-2
D gene: .
clone size: .
J gene: TRBJ1-4
CDR3 protein: CASSLVMWEKLFF
CDR3 DNA: TGTGCCAGCAGCTTAGTTATGTGGGAAAAACTGTTTTTT

V gene: TRBV10-3
D gene: .
clone size: .
J gene: TRBJ1-2
CDR3 protein: CAISEGQSYGYTF
CDR3 DNA: TGTGCCATCAGTGAAGGTCAGTCCTATGGCTACACCTTC

V gene: TRBV7-2
D gene: .
clone size: .
J gene: TRBJ1-2
CDR3 protein: CASSLGHAFGDTF
CDR3 DNA: TGTGCCAGCAGCTTAGGTCACGCCTTTGGGGACACCTTC

V gene: TRBV18
D gene: .
clone size: .
J gene: TRBJ2-3
CDR3 protein: CASSGDTDTQYF
CDR3 DNA: TGTGCCAGCTCAGGGGACACAGATACGCAGTATTTT

V gene: TRBV29-1
D gene: TRBD1
clone size: once
J gene: TRBJ1-4
CDR3 protein: CSVEDRETNEKLFF
CDR3 DNA: TGCAGCGTTGAGGACAGGGAGACTAATGAAAAACTGTTTTTT

V gene: TRBV6-6
D gene: .
clone size: .
J gene: TRBJ1-2
CDR3 protein: CASSSDIYGYTF
CDR3 DNA: TGTGCCAGCAGCTCGGACATCTATGGCTACACCTTC

V gene: TRBV18
D gene: TRBD1
clone size: .
J gene: TRBJ2-2
CDR3 protein: CASSSGQGQGGELFF
CDR3 DNA: TGTGCCAGCTCATCCGGACAGGGGCAAGGCGGGGAGCTGTTTTTT

V gene: TRBV5-8
D gene: .
clone size: .
J gene: TRBJ1-5
CDR3 protein: CASSLALGGSNQPQHF
CDR3 DNA: TGTGCCAGCAGCTTGGCGTTGGGAGGAAGCAATCAGCCCCAGCATTTT

V gene: TRBV19
D gene: TRBD2
clone size: .
J gene: TRBJ2-7
CDR3 protein: CASSIARERYEQYF
CDR3 DNA: TGTGCCAGTAGTATTGCGCGGGAGCGCTACGAGCAGTACTTC

V gene: TRBV27
D gene: .
clone size: .
J gene: TRBJ2-6
CDR3 protein: CASSFEGSGANVLTF
CDR3 DNA: TGTGCCAGCAGTTTCGAAGGCTCTGGGGCCAACGTCCTGACTTTC

V gene: TRBV5-6
D gene: TRBD1
clone size: .
J gene: TRBJ1-5
CDR3 protein: CASSNGQAGNQPQHF
CDR3 DNA: TGTGCCAGCAGCAACGGACAGGCGGGCAATCAGCCCCAGCATTTT